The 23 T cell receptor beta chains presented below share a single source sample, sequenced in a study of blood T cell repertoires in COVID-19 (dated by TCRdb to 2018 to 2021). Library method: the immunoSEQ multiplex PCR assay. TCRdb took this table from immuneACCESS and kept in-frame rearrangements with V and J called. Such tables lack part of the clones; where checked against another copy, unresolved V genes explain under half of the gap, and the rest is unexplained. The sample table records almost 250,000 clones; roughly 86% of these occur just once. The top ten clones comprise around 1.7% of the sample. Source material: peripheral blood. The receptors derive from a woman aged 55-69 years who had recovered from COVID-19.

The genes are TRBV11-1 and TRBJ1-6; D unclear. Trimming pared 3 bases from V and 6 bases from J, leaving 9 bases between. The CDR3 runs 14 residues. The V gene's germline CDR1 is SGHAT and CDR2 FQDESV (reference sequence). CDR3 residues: CASSLEGSNSPLHF. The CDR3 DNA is TGTGCCAGCAGCTTGGAAGGGAGTAATTCACCCCTCCACTTT.

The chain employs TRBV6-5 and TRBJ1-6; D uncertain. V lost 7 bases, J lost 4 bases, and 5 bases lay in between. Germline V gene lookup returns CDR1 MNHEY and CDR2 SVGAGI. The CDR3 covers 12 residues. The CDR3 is CASTQYNSPLHF. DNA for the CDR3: TGTGCCAGCACCCAATATAATTCACCCCTCCACTTT.

CDR3 DNA sequence: TGTGCCAGCAGTTTTCTTCCAACTAATGAAAAACTGTTTTTT. Amino acid sequence: CASSFLPTNEKLFF. This chain connects TRBV28 to TRBJ1-4; D gene ambiguous. The germline V gene encodes CDR1 MDHEN and CDR2 SYDVKM. This CDR3 has 14 amino acids. Deletions cut 3 bases from V and 0 bases from J, with 5 bases between.

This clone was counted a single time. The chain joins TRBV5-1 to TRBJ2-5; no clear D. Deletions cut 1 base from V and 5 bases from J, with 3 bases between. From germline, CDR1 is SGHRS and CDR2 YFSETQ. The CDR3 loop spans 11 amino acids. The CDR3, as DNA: TGCGCCAGCAGCTTGTCGGAGACCCAGTACTTC. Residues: CASSLSETQYF. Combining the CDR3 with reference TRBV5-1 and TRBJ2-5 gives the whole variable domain KAGVTQTPRYLIKTRGQQVTLSCSPISGHRSVSWYQQTPGQGLQFLFEYFSETQRNKGNFPGRFSGRQFSNSRSEMNVSTLELGDSALYLCASSLSETQYFGPGTRLLVL.

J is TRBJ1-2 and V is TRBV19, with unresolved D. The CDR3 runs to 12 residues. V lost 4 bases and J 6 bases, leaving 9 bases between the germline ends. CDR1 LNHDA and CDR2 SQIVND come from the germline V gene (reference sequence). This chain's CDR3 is CASSTTYHGYTF. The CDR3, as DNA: TGTGCCAGTAGTACCACCTACCATGGCTACACCTTC.

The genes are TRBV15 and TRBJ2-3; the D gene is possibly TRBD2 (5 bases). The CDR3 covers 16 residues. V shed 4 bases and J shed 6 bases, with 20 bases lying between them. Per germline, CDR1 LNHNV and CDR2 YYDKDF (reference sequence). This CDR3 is CATSTQATRGWDTQYF. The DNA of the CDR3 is TGTGCCACCAGCACCCAAGCAACCCGGGGATGGGATACGCAGTATTTT.

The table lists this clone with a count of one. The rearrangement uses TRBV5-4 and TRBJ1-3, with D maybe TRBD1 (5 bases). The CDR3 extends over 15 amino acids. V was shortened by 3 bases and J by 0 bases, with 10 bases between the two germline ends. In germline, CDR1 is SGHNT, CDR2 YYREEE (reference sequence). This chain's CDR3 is CASSSSGNSGNTIYF. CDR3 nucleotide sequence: TGTGCCAGCAGCTCCTCAGGGAACTCTGGAAACACCATATATTTT.

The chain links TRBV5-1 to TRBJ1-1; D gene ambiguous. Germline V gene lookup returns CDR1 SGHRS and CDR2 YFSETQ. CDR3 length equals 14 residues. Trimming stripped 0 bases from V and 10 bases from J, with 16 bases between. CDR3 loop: CASSLALQSIGAFF. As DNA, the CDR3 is TGCGCCAGCAGCTTGGCTCTACAGTCAATTGGAGCTTTCTTT. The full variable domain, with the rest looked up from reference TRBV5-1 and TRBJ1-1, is KAGVTQTPRYLIKTRGQQVTLSCSPISGHRSVSWYQQTPGQGLQFLFEYFSETQRNKGNFPGRFSGRQFSNSRSEMNVSTLELGDSALYLCASSLALQSIGAFFGQGTRLTVV.

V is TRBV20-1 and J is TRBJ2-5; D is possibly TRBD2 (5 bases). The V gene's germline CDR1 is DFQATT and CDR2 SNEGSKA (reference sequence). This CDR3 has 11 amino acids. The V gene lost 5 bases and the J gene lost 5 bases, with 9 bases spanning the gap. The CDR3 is CSAQRGETQYF. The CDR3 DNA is TGCAGTGCTCAGAGAGGGGAGACCCAGTACTTC.

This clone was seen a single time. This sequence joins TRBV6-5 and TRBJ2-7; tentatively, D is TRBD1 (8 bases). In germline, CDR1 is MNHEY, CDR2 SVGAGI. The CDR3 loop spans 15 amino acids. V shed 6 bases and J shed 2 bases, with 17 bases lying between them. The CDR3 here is CASSSQGGNPYEQYF. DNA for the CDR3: TGTGCCAGCAGCTCACAGGGGGGGAATCCCTACGAGCAGTACTTC.

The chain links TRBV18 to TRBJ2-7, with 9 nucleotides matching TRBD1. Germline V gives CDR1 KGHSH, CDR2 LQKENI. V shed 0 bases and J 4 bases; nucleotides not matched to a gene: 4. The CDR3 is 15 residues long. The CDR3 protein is CASSPPVGQGYEQYF. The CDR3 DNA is TGTGCCAGCTCACCACCGGTCGGACAGGGGTACGAGCAGTACTTC.

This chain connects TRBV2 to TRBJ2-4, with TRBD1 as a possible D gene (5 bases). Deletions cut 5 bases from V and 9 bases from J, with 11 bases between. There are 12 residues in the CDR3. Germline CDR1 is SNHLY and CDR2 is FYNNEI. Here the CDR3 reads CASSRGLLIQYF. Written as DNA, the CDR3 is TGTGCCAGCAGTAGGGGTCTGCTCATTCAGTACTTC.

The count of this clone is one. The CDR3 reads CASSTQTYEQYF. DNA for the CDR3: TGTGCCAGCAGCACACAGACGTACGAGCAGTACTTC. V gene TRBV5-4 combines with J gene TRBJ2-7; no reliable D call. The germline V and J ends were trimmed by 4 bases and 4 bases, with 9 bases remaining between them. Germline V gives CDR1 SGHNT, CDR2 YYREEE (reference sequence). This CDR3 has 12 amino acids.

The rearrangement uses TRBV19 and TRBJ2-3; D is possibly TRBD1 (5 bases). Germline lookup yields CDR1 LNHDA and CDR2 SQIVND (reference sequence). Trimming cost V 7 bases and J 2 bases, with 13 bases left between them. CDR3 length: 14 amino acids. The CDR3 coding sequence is TGTGCCAGTACGAATCAGGGTTCCACAGATACGCAGTATTTT. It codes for CASTNQGSTDTQYF.

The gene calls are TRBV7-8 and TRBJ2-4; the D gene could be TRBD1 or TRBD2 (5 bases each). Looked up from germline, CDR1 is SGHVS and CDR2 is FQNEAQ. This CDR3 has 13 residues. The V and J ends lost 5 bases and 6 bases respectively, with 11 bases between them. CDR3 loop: CASSRGDRNIQYF. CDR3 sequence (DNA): TGTGCCAGCAGCCGGGGCGACAGAAACATTCAGTACTTC.

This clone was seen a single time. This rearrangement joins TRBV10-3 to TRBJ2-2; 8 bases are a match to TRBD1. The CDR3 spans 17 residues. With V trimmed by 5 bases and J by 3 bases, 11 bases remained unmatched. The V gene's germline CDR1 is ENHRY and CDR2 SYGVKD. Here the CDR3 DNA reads TGTGCCATCAGTCCGACAAGACAGGGGCAAGACACCGGGGAGCTGTTTTTT. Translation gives CAISPTRQGQDTGELFF.

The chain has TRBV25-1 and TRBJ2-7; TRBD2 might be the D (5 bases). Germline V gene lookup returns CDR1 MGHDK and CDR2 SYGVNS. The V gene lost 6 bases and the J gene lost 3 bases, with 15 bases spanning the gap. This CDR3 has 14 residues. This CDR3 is CASRPGINLYEQYF. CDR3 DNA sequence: TGTGCCAGCAGGCCGGGAATCAACCTCTACGAGCAGTACTTC.

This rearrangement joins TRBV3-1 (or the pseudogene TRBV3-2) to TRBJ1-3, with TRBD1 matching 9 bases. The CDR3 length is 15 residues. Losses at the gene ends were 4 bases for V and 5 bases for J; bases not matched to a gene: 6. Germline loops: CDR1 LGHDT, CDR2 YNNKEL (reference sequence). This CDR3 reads CASSLTDRGRNTIYF. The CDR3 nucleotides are TGTGCCAGCAGCCTCACGGACAGGGGCAGAAACACCATATATTTT.

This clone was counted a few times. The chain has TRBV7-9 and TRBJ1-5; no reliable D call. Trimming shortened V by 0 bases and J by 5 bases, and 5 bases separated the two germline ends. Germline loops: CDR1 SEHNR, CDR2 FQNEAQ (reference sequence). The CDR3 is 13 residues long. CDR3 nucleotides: TGTGCCAGCAGCTTAGCGCGAGATCAGCCCCAGCATTTT. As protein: CASSLARDQPQHF.

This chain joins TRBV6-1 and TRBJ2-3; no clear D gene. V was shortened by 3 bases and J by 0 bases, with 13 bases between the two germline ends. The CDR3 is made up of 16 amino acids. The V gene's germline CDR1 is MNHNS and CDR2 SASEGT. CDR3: CASSDSLTASTDTQYF. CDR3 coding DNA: TGTGCCAGCAGTGATTCCTTAACTGCAAGCACAGATACGCAGTATTTT.

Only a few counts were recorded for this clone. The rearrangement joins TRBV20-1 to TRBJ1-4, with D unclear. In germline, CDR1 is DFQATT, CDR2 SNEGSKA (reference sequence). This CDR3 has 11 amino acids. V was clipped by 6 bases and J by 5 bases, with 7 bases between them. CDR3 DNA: TGCAGTGCCAACCAGAATGAAAAACTGTTTTTT. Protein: CSANQNEKLFF.

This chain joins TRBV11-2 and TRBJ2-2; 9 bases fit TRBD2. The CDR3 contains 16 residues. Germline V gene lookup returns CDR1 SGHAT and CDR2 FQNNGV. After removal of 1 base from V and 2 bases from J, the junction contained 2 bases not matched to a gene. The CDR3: CASSLAAGGNTGELFF. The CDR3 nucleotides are TGTGCCAGCAGCTTAGCAGCGGGGGGAAACACCGGGGAGCTGTTTTTT. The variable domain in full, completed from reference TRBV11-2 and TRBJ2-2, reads EAGVAQSPRYKIIEKRQSVAFWCNPISGHATLYWYQQILGQGPKLLIQFQNNGVVDDSQLPKDRFSAERLKGVDSTLKIQPAKLEDSAVYLCASSLAAGGNTGELFFGEGSRLTVL.

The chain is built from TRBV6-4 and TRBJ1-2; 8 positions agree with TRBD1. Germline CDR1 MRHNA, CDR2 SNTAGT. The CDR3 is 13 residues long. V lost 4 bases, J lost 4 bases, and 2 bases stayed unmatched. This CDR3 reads CASSVGTGYGYTF. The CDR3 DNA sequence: TGTGCCAGCAGTGTGGGGACAGGCTATGGCTACACCTTC.